This TCR beta chain was obtained from a study of shared clonotypes between healthy human individuals (dated by TCRdb to 2020 to 2022). A note on the overall study: The cohort included three men and a couple of women between 18 and 49 years of age. For each donor, CD4 naive and CD4 memory were each given three plates, CD8 naive was given two plates, and CD8 memory was given one plate. To estimate repertoire size and how much clonotypes are shared between individuals, the study performed deep sequencing of blood TCR repertoires from a few healthy adults. Libraries were prepared and TCR repertoires were sequenced by different laboratories using diverse techniques, in order to increase sequencing depth and limit assay-specific biases. Per donor, leukapheresis produced somewhere between about 0.85 and 9.5 billion PBMCs. Study-wide conclusions, independent of this receptor: Compared with non-shared clonotypes, the clonotypes found in all four sorted-subset donors had higher generation probabilities. Incomplete sequencing was indicated by rarefaction of sorted-subset datasets, despite the large sequencing depth. Because the study included only a small number of donors, the genetic and exposure-history diversity represented was limited. Naive subsets generally had larger estimated clonotype richness than memory subsets. Approximately 5% of naive CD4, 3.5% of naive CD8, 2% to 2.5% of memory CD4, and around 0.42% of memory CD8 clonotypes were shared across several donors. Sampling was limited to blood, and TCR repertoires in tissue likely differ from TCR repertoires in blood. Pairwise subsampling led to the expectation that sequencing depth would affect the degree of clonotype sharing among donors.

The donors were healthy, HIV-negative adults who had no recently reported acute infections or vaccinations. Every donor was a Caucasian adult residing in Nashville, Tennessee, USA. CD4+ T cells were enriched by magnetic negative selection, after which naive cells were positively selected on CD45RA and the negative fraction was taken as the memory subset. After blood collection by leukapheresis, PBMCs were isolated using Ficoll-Histopaque density gradient centrifugation and then cryopreserved in the vapor phase of liquid nitrogen. Purity and quantity of every magnetically sorted T cell population were checked by analytical flow cytometry. From each sorted fraction, genomic DNA was isolated and quantified by UV absorbance on a Nanodrop 2000c. In the germline V gene, CDR1 corresponds to LGHNA and CDR2 to YNFKEQ. The CDR3, from cysteine to phenylalanine, totals 16 residues. The entry retains the CDR3 DNA only, 48 bases that are in frame from base 1. The V and J ends are trimmed by 3 bases and 5 bases, leaving 19 bases between them.

Using the deep immunoSEQ assay, TCR CDR3 regions were amplified from genomic DNA by multiplex PCR. Extracted genomic DNA from each cell subset was spread evenly across all wells of several immunoSEQ 96-well plates, with each plate serving as a replicate. For sorted subsets, roughly 200 ng of genomic DNA, equivalent to 25,000 to 35,000 T cell genomes, went into each replicate PCR. Purified libraries were measured with a Qubit 3.0 fluorometer, size-checked on a Bioanalyzer 2100, and measured again with the KAPA Library Quantification kit. Each immunoSEQ 96-well plate was sequenced on its own single-read 150-cycle Illumina NextSeq 550 flow cell. Concerning the study's data processing: Because the immunoSEQ output included only junctional sequences and no quality scores, the filtering could not be the same as the filtering used for full-length reads. Sequences were annotated with PyIR, a Python wrapper for IgBLAST v1.9, and V/J genes and CDR3 were assigned using IMGT germline references. Reads were filtered out if the reads had weak V/J assignments (E-value above 1e-6), no CDR3, stop codons, out-of-frame junctions, or ambiguous translated residues. A V3J clonotype was defined by an identical inferred V gene, J gene, and CDR3 amino acid sequence. To compute the percentage overlap between repertoires, the number of shared unique clonotypes was divided by the size of the smaller repertoire. RTK rarefaction, the Chao1 estimator, and Recon v2.1 estimates of unobserved clonotypes were used to assess repertoire richness. For all TCRbeta clonotypes obtained by the gDNA method from several donors, generation probabilities were computed with OLGA. TCRdb took over this immuneACCESS table, retaining in-frame rearrangements with V and J assigned. Such tables are incomplete; in checked studies, under half of the missing clones stem from an unresolved V gene, and the remainder is unexplained. V and J calls and clone size are those listed in that table; D and trimming were worked out from the DNA. Counted in this sample were 730,000 or so clones; 72% of them appeared once. 1.8% of the sample is taken by the ten largest.

On this clone itself: Its binding antigen is unknown. The input lacks base qualities; no much larger clone sits a single base away.

The rearranged segments are TRBV4-2 and TRBJ2-5; TRBD2 is possibly the D segment (7 matching bases). Specimen: memory CD4+ T cells sorted from blood. Taken with the paper, the label for cell subset or site translates to: CD45RA-negative fraction. The sequence was collected from a woman aged 25 to 39 in good health. The CDR3 reads CASSQGTTGRGETQYF. The DNA reads TGTGCCAGCAGCCAGGGGACCACAGGGAGGGGGGAGACCCAGTACTTC.